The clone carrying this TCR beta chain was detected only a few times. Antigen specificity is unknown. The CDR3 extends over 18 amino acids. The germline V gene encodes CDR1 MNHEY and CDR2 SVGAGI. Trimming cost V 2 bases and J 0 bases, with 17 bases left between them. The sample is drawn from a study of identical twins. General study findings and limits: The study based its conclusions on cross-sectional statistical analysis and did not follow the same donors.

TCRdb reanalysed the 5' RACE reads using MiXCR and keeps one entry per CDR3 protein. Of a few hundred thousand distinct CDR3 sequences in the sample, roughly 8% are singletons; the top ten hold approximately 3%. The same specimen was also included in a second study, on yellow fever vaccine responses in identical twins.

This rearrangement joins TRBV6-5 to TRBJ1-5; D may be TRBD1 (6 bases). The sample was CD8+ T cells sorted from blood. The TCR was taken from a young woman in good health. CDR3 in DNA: TGTGCCAGCAGTTACACGGCCGGGACACGATATAGCAATCAGCCCCAGCATTTT. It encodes CASSYTAGTRYSNQPQHF.